The entry below gives a single T cell receptor (beta chain) sequence along with its context. This CDR3 is built from 17 residues. Germline CDR1 reads MDHEN; CDR2 reads SYDVKM. J lost 7 bases, V lost 4 bases, and 10 bases had no gene match. This sample was included in a study of T cell responses to AZD1222 COVID-19 vaccine. Clones were read by immunoSEQ multiplex PCR, and TCRdb kept only the in-frame ones, dropping some. The sample holds approximately 150,000 clones, around 87% seen once. Sequencing used peripheral blood, obtained 28 days after the second AZD1222 dose. The rearrangement links TRBV28 to TRBJ1-6, with 10 bases identical to TRBD1. This receptor was taken from an adult who received the AZD1222 COVID-19 vaccine. The CDR3: CASSSLIPGQGNSPLHF. CDR3 sequence (DNA): TGTGCCAGCAGTTCACTAATACCGGGACAGGGGAATTCACCCCTCCACTTT.